This TCR beta chain was captured in a study of T cells in Graves' hyperthyroidism and ophthalmopathy. This clonotype showed up many times. Its antigen is undetermined. Study-level points and caveats: The model made its ophthalmopathy prediction, and onset followed a median about 6.8 months later.

Uncontrolled infection, other autoimmune disease, pregnancy or lactation led to exclusion. Diagnoses were made from clinical symptoms, serum measures (thyroxine and TRAb), thyroid ultrasound and orbital computed tomography. TCR beta CDR3 regions were amplified from RNA. The primer set for the first-round RT-PCR of the TCR CDR3 was HTBI. TCRdb processed the multiplex PCR reads anew with MiXCR; each CDR3 protein has one entry. The sample holds under 550,000 distinct CDR3 sequences, about 13% seen once. Germline CDR1 is MDHEN and CDR2 is SYDVKM. The ends were cut back, 6 bases at V and 1 base at J, with 21 bases in the middle. CDR3 size: 17 residues.

The TCR comes from a woman between 18 and 29 years old with Graves' hyperthyroidism. The specimen was blood. This chain uses TRBV28 with TRBJ1-1; D call uncertain. The CDR3 DNA reads TGTGCCAGCAGCCGAGGGCGGCGAGGTTACGGGAACACTGAAGCTTTCTTT. This translates into CASSRGRRGYGNTEAFF.